The 10 T cell receptor beta chains given below trace back to one sample, sequenced in a study of blood T cell repertoires in COVID-19. The assay was immunoSEQ multiplex PCR, and TCRdb's table has in-frame clones only and misses some. Found here are over 50,000 clones, approximately 85% of them singletons; the top ten hold roughly 10%. Source material: peripheral blood. All receptors come from a human donor in a cohort sampled during active COVID-19.

This clone appeared a single time. The J gene is TRBJ2-2, the V gene TRBV15; possible D gene TRBD2, 6 bases. Looked up from germline, CDR1 is LNHNV and CDR2 is YYDKDF (reference sequence). V was trimmed by 7 bases and J by 2 bases, leaving 20 bases between them. The CDR3 extends over 17 amino acids. In DNA form, the CDR3 reads TGTGCCACCACCACTACTCGTCGGGAGAGAAACACCGGGGAGCTGTTTTTT. Amino acids: CATTTTRRERNTGELFF.

This chain uses TRBV15 with TRBJ2-7; D gene uncertain. Deletions cut 5 bases from V and 3 bases from J, with 14 bases between. The germline V gene has CDR1 LNHNV and CDR2 YYDKDF (reference sequence). The CDR3 is 14 amino acids. The CDR3 loop reads CATSPGSPLYEQYF. The CDR3 DNA is TGTGCCACCAGCCCCGGGTCTCCACTCTACGAGCAGTACTTC.

The chain carries TRBV27 and TRBJ2-3, with 11 bases aligning to TRBD2. The CDR3 contains 16 residues. The V gene end was trimmed by 5 bases and the J gene end by 7 bases; junction bases not matched to a gene: 11. Germline V gives CDR1 MNHEY, CDR2 SMNVEV (reference sequence). The CDR3 DNA reads as TGTGCCAGCAGTCTCCCGCAGACTAGCGGGACAAATACGCAGTATTTT. Translated: CASSLPQTSGTNTQYF.

This clone was counted ten times or more. The chain carries TRBV28 and TRBJ1-5; 9 bases match TRBD1. The ends lost 8 bases at V and 5 bases at J; junction bases unmatched: 1. Germline-derived CDR1 and CDR2 are MDHEN and SYDVKM. The CDR3 consists of 12 residues. CDR3 DNA sequence: TGTGCCAGCGGGACAGGGTATCAGCCCCAGCATTTT. Protein sequence: CASGTGYQPQHF.

This chain connects TRBV18 to TRBJ1-2; perhaps TRBD1 as D (5 bases). Germline loops: CDR1 KGHSH, CDR2 LQKENI. The CDR3 totals 15 residues. Trimming took off 5 bases at V and 5 bases at J, with 18 bases between the two ends. CDR3 region: CASSRSGRAFYGYTF. As DNA, the CDR3 is TGTGCCAGCTCAAGGTCCGGCAGGGCCTTTTATGGCTACACCTTC.

This clone came up once. This chain links TRBV11-2 with TRBJ2-7; the D gene is possibly TRBD1 (7 bases). This CDR3 is 14 amino acids long. Germline CDR1 and CDR2: SGHAT and FQNNGV. V lost 5 bases and J lost 5, with 16 bases in between. The CDR3 is CASSRRQGGNEQYF. The CDR3 DNA is TGTGCCAGCAGCCGGAGACAGGGAGGCAACGAGCAGTACTTC.

This chain links TRBV27 with TRBJ1-1; the D is unclear. In germline, CDR1 is MNHEY, CDR2 SMNVEV (reference sequence). The CDR3 has 13 amino acids. The V end lost 5 bases, the J end lost 3 bases, and 10 bases lay between the germline ends. The CDR3 reads CASSRGSDTEAFF. In nucleotides, the CDR3 is TGTGCCAGCAGTCGAGGCTCCGACACTGAAGCTTTCTTT.

This clone turned up a few times. CDR3 region: CASSPSAGGYNEQFF. The CDR3 region has the DNA TGTGCCAGCAGCCCCTCAGCGGGAGGCTACAATGAGCAGTTCTTC. The chain is built from TRBV7-3 and TRBJ2-1; 9 bases are a match to TRBD2. The germline V gene has CDR1 SGHTA and CDR2 FQGTGA. The CDR3 has 15 amino acids. V lost 5 bases to trimming and J lost 3 bases; unmatched junction nucleotides: 5.

V is TRBV29-1 and J is TRBJ2-2, with 8 nucleotides matching TRBD2. The germline gives CDR1 SQVTM, CDR2 ANQGSEA. This CDR3 has 14 amino acids. Trimming cost V 2 bases and J 6 bases; bases outside gene matches: 5. CDR3 nucleotide sequence: TGCAGCGTTGAAAGCGGGAGTATTGCCGGGGAGCTGTTTTTT. Its protein is CSVESGSIAGELFF.

The chain employs TRBV4-1 and TRBJ1-5; D perhaps matches TRBD1 (5 bases). CDR1 MGHRA and CDR2 YSYEKL come from the germline V gene. Trimming took 0 bases from V and 4 from J, leaving 10 bases between them. The CDR3 runs 15 residues. The CDR3 DNA follows: TGCGCCAGCAGCCAAGAGGGGACTGGAAATCAGCCCCAGCATTTT. As protein: CASSQEGTGNQPQHF.